This T cell receptor beta chain was sequenced during a study of blood T cell repertoires in COVID-19. Study in general: Samples came from the United States, Italy and Spain, spanning acute and convalescent COVID-19. The analysed material was cDNA or gDNA that came from T cells, B-cell-depleted T cells, or PBMCs.

This clone appeared a single time. At one boundary the junction diverges from the germline segment, which might be a read error. Germline V lookup: CDR1 SGHNT, CDR2 YYREEE (reference sequence). This CDR3 is built from 13 residues. Authors' processing steps: Amplification from reference gene primers served as the basis for estimated nucleated cell counts. Measured with immunoSEQ multiplex PCR; TCRdb has only the in-frame clones, and not every one. That table gives V, J and clone size, and the DNA gave D and trimming. Seen here are 430,000 or so clones, roughly 90% observed once, and the top ten hold roughly 0.76%. Enrolled during active infection, Seattle patients were then followed longitudinally.

Sequencing input: peripheral blood. The chain joins TRBV5-4 to TRBJ2-7; 11 nucleotides agree with TRBD2. The sequence came from a man between 18 and 29 years old with COVID-19, enrolled during active disease. In DNA form, the CDR3 reads TGTGCCAGCAGTTCCAACCTCCTAGCGGGAGGCGACTTC. Amino acids: CASSSNLLAGGDF. Complete variable domain (other parts from reference TRBV5-4 and TRBJ2-7): ETGVTQSPTHLIKTRGQQVTLRCSSQSGHNTVSWYQQALGQGPQFIFQYYREEENGRGNFPPRFSGLQFPNYSSELNVNALELDDSALYLCASSSNLLAGGDFGPGTRLTVT.